This TCR beta chain comes out of a study of blood T cell repertoires in COVID-19. Background on the study: Whether acute or convalescent, the COVID-19 samples came from the United States, Italy and Spain. In each case, the material was cDNA or gDNA derived from T cells, B-cell-depleted T cells, or PBMCs.

In the original analysis: Amplifying reference gene primers gave estimates of nucleated cell counts. Here immunoSEQ multiplex PCR was the method, and the copy in TCRdb shows in-frame clones only, minus some. That table gives V, J and clone size, and the DNA gave D and trimming. The table lists 200,000 to 250,000 clones, about 87% of them singletons. Germline CDR1 is SGHTA and CDR2 is FQGNSA. V lost 5 bases to trimming and J lost 1 base, with 12 bases between them. The CDR3 is 14 residues long. The genes are TRBV7-2 and TRBJ2-7, with D hard to call. This clonotype was sampled from a woman aged 25-40 years who had been exposed to COVID-19. Sequencing used PBMCs or T cells enriched from blood (not recorded which). The CDR3 region has the DNA TGTGCCAGCAGCATCAACCACGGGTCCTACGAGCAGTACTTC. As protein: CASSINHGSYEQYF.